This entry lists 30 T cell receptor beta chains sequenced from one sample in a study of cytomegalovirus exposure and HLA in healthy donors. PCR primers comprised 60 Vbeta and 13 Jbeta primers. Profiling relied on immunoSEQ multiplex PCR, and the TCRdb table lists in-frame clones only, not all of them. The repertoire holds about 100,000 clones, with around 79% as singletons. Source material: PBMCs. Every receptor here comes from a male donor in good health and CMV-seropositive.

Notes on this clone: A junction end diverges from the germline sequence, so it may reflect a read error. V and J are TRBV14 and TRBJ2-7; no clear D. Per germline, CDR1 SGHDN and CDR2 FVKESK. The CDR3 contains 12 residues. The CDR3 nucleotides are TGTGCCAGCAGCCAAGGCCGACGGCCCCGGGACTTC. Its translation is CASSQGRRPRDF.

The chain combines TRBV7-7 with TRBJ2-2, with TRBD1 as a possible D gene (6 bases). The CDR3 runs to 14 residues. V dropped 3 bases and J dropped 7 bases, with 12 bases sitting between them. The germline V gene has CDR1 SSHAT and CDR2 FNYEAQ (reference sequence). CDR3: CASSLQGLDGELFF. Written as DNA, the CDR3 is TGTGCCAGCAGCTTGCAGGGGCTGGACGGGGAGCTGTTTTTT.

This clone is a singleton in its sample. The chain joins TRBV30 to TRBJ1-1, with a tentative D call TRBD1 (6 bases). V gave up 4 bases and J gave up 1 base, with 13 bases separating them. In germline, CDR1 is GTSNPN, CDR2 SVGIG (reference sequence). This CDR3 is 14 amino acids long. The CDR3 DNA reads TGTGCCTGGACCCGGGACAACGCGAACACTGAAGCTTTCTTT. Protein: CAWTRDNANTEAFF.

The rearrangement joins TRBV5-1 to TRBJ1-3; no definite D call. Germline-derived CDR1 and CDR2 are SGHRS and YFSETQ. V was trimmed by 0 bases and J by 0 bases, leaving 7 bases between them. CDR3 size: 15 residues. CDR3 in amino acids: CASSLEQISGNTIYF. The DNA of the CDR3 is TGCGCCAGCAGCTTGGAACAGATCTCTGGAAACACCATATATTTT.

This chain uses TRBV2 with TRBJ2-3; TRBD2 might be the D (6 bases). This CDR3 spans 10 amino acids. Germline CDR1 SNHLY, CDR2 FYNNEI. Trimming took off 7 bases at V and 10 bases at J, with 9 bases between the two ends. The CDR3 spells CASKQRAQYF. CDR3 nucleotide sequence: TGTGCCAGCAAGCAGCGGGCGCAGTATTTT.

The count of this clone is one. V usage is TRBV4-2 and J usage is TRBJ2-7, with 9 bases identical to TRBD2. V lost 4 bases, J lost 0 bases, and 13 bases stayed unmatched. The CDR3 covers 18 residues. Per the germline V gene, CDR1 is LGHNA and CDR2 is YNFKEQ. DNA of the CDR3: TGTGCCAGCAGCCTGGGGCTCGGTAGCGGGGGACCCTCCTACGAGCAGTACTTC. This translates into CASSLGLGSGGPSYEQYF.

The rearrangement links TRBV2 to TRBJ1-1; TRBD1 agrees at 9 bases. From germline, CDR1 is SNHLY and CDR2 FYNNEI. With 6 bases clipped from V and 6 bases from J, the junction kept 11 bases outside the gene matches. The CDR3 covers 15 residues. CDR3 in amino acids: CASRPRQGDWSEAFF. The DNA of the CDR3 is TGTGCCAGCAGACCAAGACAGGGGGATTGGTCTGAAGCTTTCTTT.

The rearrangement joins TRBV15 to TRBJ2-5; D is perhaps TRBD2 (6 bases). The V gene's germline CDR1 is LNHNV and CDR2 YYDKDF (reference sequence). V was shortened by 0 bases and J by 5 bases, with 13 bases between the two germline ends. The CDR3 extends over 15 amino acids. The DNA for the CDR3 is TGTGCCACCAGCAGAGATCGGCGGGACGGGGAGACCCAGTACTTC. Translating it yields CATSRDRRDGETQYF.

This CDR3 reads CASSAGLSNVNEQYF. Here the CDR3 DNA reads TGTGCCAGCAGTGCCGGACTCTCCAACGTTAACGAGCAGTACTTC. V and J are TRBV9 and TRBJ2-7, with D perhaps TRBD2 (5 bases). Germline assignment: CDR1 SGDLS and CDR2 YYNGEE. V was trimmed by 5 bases and J by 5 bases, leaving 20 bases between them. CDR3 length equals 15 residues.

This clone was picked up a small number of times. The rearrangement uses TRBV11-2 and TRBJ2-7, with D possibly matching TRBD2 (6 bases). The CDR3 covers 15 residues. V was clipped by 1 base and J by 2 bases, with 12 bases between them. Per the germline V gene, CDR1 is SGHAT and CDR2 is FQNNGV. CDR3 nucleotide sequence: TGTGCCAGCAGCTTAGTTCAGGGAGGAACCTACGAGCAGTACTTC. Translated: CASSLVQGGTYEQYF.

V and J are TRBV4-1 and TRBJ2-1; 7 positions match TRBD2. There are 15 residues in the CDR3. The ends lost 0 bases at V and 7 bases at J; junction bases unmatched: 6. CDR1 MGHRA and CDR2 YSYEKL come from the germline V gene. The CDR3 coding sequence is TGCGCCAGCAGCCAAGAAGGACTAGTTCCGAATGAGCAGTTCTTC. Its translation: CASSQEGLVPNEQFF.

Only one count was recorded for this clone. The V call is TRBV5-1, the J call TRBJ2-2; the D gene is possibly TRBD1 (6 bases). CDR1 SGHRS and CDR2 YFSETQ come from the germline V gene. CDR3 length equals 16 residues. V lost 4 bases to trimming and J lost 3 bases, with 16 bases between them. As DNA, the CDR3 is TGCGCCAGCAGCCCTGGCAGGGGCAGGTACACCGGGGAGCTGTTTTTT. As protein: CASSPGRGRYTGELFF.

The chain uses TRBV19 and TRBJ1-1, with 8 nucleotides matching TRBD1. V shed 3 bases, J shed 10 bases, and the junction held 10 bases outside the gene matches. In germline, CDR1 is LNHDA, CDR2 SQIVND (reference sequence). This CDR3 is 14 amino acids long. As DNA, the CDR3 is TGTGCCAGTAGTATTGACAGGGGATCCGGTTCAGCTTTCTTT. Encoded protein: CASSIDRGSGSAFF.

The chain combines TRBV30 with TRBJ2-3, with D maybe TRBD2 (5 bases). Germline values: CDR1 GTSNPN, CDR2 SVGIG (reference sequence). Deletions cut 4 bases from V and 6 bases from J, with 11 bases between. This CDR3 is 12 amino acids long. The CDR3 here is CAWMGSADTQYF. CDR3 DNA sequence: TGTGCCTGGATGGGTAGCGCCGATACGCAGTATTTT. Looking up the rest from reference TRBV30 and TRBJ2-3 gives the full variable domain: SQTIHQWPATLVQPVGSPLSLECTVEGTSNPNLYWYRQAAGRGLQLLFYSVGIGQISSEVPQNLSASRPQDRQFILSSKKLLLSDSGFYLCAWMGSADTQYFGPGTRLTVL.

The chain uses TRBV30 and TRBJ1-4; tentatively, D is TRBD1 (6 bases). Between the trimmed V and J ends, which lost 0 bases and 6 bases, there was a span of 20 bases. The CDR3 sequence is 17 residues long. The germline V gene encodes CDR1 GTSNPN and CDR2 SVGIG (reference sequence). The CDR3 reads CAWSVKGGRLFHEKLFF. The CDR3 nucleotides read TGTGCCTGGAGTGTAAAGGGGGGGCGGTTGTTTCATGAAAAACTGTTTTTT. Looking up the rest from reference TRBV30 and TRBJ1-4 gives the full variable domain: SQTIHQWPATLVQPVGSPLSLECTVEGTSNPNLYWYRQAAGRGLQLLFYSVGIGQISSEVPQNLSASRPQDRQFILSSKKLLLSDSGFYLCAWSVKGGRLFHEKLFFGSGTQLSVL.

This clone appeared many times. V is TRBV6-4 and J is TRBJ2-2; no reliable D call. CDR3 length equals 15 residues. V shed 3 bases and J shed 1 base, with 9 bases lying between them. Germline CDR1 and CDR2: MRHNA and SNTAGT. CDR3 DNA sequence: TGTGCCAGCAGTGAGGAGCCGGGGAACACCGGGGAGCTGTTTTTT. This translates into CASSEEPGNTGELFF.

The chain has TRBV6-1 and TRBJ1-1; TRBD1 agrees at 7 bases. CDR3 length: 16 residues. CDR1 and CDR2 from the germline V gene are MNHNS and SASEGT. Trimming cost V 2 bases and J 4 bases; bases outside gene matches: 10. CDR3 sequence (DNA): TGTGCCAGCAGTGAAACGGTAGACAGGGCGTCCACTGAAGCTTTCTTT. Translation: CASSETVDRASTEAFF.

CDR3 coding DNA: TGTGCCAGCAGGAAAACAGGGGGCGTCAATCAGCCCCAGCATTTT. Protein product: CASRKTGGVNQPQHF. The chain is built from TRBV2 and TRBJ1-5, with 9 positions matching TRBD1. V dropped 6 bases and J dropped 3; count of bases not matched to a gene: 6. The CDR3 is made up of 15 amino acids. Germline V gives CDR1 SNHLY, CDR2 FYNNEI.

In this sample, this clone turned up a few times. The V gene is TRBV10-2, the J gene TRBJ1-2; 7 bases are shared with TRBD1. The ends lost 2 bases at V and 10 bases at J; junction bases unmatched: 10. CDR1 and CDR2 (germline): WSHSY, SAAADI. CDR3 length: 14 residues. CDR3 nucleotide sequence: TGCGCCAGCAGTGAGGTCACAGGGGCGGGACACTACACCTTC. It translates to CASSEVTGAGHYTF.

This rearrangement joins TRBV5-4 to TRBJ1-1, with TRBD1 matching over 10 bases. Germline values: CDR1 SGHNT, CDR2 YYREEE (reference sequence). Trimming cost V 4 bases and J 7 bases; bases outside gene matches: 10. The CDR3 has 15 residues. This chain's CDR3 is CASSPNGQGEGEAFF. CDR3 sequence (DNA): TGTGCCAGCAGCCCAAATGGACAGGGGGAAGGTGAAGCTTTCTTT. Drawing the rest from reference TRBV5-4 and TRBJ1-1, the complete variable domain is ETGVTQSPTHLIKTRGQQVTLRCSSQSGHNTVSWYQQALGQGPQFIFQYYREEENGRGNFPPRFSGLQFPNYSSELNVNALELDDSALYLCASSPNGQGEGEAFFGQGTRLTVV.

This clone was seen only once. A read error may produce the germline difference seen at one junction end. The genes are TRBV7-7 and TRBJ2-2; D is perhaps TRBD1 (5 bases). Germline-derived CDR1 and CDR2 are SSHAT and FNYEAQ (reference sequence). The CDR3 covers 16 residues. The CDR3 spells CASSLGAQKNTGELFF. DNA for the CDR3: TGTGCTAGCAGCTTAGGGGCGCAGAAGAACACCGGGGAGCTGTTTTTT.

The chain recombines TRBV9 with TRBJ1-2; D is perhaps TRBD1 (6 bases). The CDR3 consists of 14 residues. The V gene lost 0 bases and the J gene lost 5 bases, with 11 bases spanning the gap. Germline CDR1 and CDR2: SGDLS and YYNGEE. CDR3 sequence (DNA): TGTGCCAGCAGCGTAGCAGGGCAGGGGTATGGCTACACCTTC. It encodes CASSVAGQGYGYTF.

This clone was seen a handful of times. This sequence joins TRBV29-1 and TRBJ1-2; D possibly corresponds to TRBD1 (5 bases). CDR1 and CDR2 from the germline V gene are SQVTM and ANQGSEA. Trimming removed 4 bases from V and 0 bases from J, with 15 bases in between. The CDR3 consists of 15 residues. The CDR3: CSVVDAEGANYGYTF. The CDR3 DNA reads TGCAGCGTTGTAGACGCAGAAGGGGCTAACTATGGCTACACCTTC.

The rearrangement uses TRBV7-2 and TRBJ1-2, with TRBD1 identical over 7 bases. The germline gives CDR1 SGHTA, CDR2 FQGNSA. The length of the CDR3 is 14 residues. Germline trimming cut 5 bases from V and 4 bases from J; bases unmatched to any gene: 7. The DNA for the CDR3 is TGTGCCAGCAGCGCGGGACAGCGTCTCTATGGCTACACCTTC. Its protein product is CASSAGQRLYGYTF.

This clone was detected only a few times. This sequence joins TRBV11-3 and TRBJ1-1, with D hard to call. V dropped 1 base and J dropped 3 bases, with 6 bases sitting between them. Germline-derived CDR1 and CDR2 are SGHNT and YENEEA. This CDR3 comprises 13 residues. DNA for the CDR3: TGTGCCAGCAGCTTAGGGAGGGACACTGAAGCTTTCTTT. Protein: CASSLGRDTEAFF.

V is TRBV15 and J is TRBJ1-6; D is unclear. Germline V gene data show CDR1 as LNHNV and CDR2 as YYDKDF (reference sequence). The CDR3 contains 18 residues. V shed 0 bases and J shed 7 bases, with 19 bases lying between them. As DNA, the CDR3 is TGTGCCACCAGCAGAGATAATCCCGCCGCAGACTACAATTCACCCCTCCACTTT. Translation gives CATSRDNPAADYNSPLHF.

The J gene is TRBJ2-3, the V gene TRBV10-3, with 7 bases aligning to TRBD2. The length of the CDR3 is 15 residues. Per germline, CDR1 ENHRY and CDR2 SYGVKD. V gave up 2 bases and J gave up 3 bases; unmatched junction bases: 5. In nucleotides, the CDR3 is TGTGCCATCAGTGAGGGGGAGGGACGAACAGATACGCAGTATTTT. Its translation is CAISEGEGRTDTQYF.

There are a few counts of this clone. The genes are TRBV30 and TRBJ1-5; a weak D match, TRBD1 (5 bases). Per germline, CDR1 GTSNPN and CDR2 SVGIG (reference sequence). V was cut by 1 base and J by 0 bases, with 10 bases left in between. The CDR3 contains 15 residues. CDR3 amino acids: CAWSGTPNSNQPQHF. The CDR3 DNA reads TGTGCCTGGAGTGGGACACCCAATAGCAATCAGCCCCAGCATTTT.

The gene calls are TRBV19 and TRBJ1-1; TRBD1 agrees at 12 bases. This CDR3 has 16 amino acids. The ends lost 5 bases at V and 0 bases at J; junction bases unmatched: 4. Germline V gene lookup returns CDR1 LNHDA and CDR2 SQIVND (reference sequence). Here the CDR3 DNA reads TGTGCCAGTAGTGCCGGGACAGGGGGCATGAACACTGAAGCTTTCTTT. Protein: CASSAGTGGMNTEAFF.

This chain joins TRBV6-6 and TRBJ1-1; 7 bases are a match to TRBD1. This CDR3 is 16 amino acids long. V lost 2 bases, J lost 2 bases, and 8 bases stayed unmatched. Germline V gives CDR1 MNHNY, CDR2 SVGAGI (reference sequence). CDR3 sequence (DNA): TGTGCCAGCAGTTACACCTTAACAGGGGTAAACACTGAAGCTTTCTTT. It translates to CASSYTLTGVNTEAFF.